The present entry profiles one T cell receptor beta chain with its context. Germline CDR1 reads MDHEN; CDR2 reads SYDVKM. CDR3 length equals 14 residues. The J segment lost 9 bases and the V segment lost 8 bases, leaving 10 bases of the junction unmatched. The sample belongs to a study of T cell changes during pregnancy in multiple sclerosis. Sequencing was performed with immunoSEQ multiplex PCR; in TCRdb, only in-frame clones are kept and a portion is missing. The table lists 25,000 to 30,000 clones, roughly 84% of them singletons. Sample: CD8+ T cells from peripheral blood mononuclear cells, taken after pregnancy. The genes are TRBV28 and TRBJ2-2; 9 bases match TRBD1. The sequence derives from a female donor with multiple sclerosis, enrolled in a pregnancy study. Written as DNA, the CDR3 is TGTGCCAGCGTGGGGACAGGGATCACGAGGGAGCTGTTTTTT. Protein product: CASVGTGITRELFF.